Listed below are T cell receptor beta chains from one sample, sequenced in a study of cytomegalovirus exposure and HLA in healthy donors. Using immunoSEQ multiplex PCR, the repertoire was profiled, and TCRdb retains in-frame clones only, with some absent. Its table lists over 40,000 clones. Material for sequencing was PBMCs. Source of these receptors: a man aged 25-40 years in good health and CMV-seronegative. Each CDR3 is given with its conserved first and last residue. D genes are given only for firm matches.

V gene	J gene	D gene	CDR3 length	CDR3 DNA	CDR3 protein
TRBV4-2	TRBJ2-7	-	15	TGTGCCAGCAGCCAGGAAGACATCCCCTCCTACGAGCAGTACTTC	CASSQEDIPSYEQYF
TRBV18	TRBJ2-1	TRBD1	13	TGTGCCAGCTCACCTTTGACAGGGTCCGAGCAGTTCTTC	CASSPLTGSEQFF
TRBV5-4	TRBJ2-7	-	15	TGTGCCAGCAGCTTGCTACAGGGCAATTCGTGGGAGCAGTACTTC	CASSLLQGNSWEQYF
TRBV18	TRBJ1-3	-	16	TGTGCCAGCTCACCATTACAGGCGATGTCTGGAAACACCATATATTTT	CASSPLQAMSGNTIYF
TRBV5-6	TRBJ1-2	TRBD1	15	TGTGCCAGCAGCTTGACAGGGGAGGAGGTAATCGGCTACACCTTC	CASSLTGEEVIGYTF
TRBV12-5	TRBJ1-1	-	12	TGTGCTAGTGAAGGAGTAGTCACTGAAGCTTTCTTT	CASEGVVTEAFF
TRBV5-4	TRBJ2-7	-	15	TGTGCCAGCAGCTTGCTCCCCACACAGTCCTACGAGCAGTACTTC	CASSLLPTQSYEQYF
TRBV4-1	TRBJ2-1	-	12	TGCGCCAGCTCCAAAGACACTTTACCCCAATTCTTC	CASSKDTLPQFF
TRBV6-5	TRBJ1-6	-	16	TGTGCCAGCAGTTCTGGGGCCCCATATCGGAATTCACCCCTCCACTTT	CASSSGAPYRNSPLHF
TRBV10-3	TRBJ2-7	TRBD1	13	TGTGCCATCAGTGTCTACAGGGGAGACGAGCAGTACTTC	CAISVYRGDEQYF
TRBV19	TRBJ2-6	-	17	TGTGCCAGTAGTTTTAGGACACAGCAGACTGGGGCCAACGTCCTGACTTTC	CASSFRTQQTGANVLTF
TRBV7-8	TRBJ2-3	TRBD2	15	TGTGCCAGCAGCCCGCAAGCGGGGTCGGGGGATACGCAGTATTTT	CASSPQAGSGDTQYF
TRBV10-3	TRBJ1-5	-	13	TGTGCCATCAGTGACAGGTGGGATCAGCCCCAGCATTTT	CAISDRWDQPQHF
TRBV5-1	TRBJ2-7	-	13	TGCGCCAGCAGCTTGGAAGGTGACAGACAGCAGTACTTC	CASSLEGDRQQYF
TRBV5-6	TRBJ1-5	-	16	TGTGCCAGCAGCTTGGGGACAGCCTATAGCAATCAGCCCCAGCATTTT	CASSLGTAYSNQPQHF
TRBV4-3	TRBJ2-1	-	16	TGCGCCAGCAGCCGAGGACTGGGTAGCTCCGACAATGAGCAGTTCTTC	CASSRGLGSSDNEQFF
TRBV10-1	TRBJ1-1	-	12	TGCGCCAGCAGTGACAACATGAATGAAGCTTTCTTT	CASSDNMNEAFF
TRBV2	TRBJ1-5	TRBD1	15	TGTGCCAGCAGTGAAGTGGACAGGTACAATCAGCCCCAGCATTTT	CASSEVDRYNQPQHF
TRBV10-2	TRBJ2-7	TRBD2	15	TGCGCCAGCAGGCCCGGTTCGGGAGGCGGCTACGAGCAGTACTTC	CASRPGSGGGYEQYF
TRBV11-3	TRBJ2-2	-	13	TGTGCCAGCAGCCGGGAGACCAGCGGGGAGCTGTTTTTT	CASSRETSGELFF
TRBV5-6	TRBJ1-1	TRBD1	17	TGTGCCAGCAGCTGGGGACAGGGAAGATGGGGGGACACTGAAGCTTTCTTT	CASSWGQGRWGDTEAFF
TRBV7-9	TRBJ1-1	TRBD1	17	TGTGCCAGCAGCTTAGAATTCTCGCGTAAGGGGGCCTCTGAAGCTTTCTTT	CASSLEFSRKGASEAFF
TRBV9	TRBJ1-2	TRBD1	15	TGTGCCAGCAGCTCTCGGACAGGGGATAACGATGGCTACACCTTC	CASSSRTGDNDGYTF
TRBV6-5	TRBJ2-1	TRBD2	15	TGTGCCAGCAGTTACAGCGGGGGGGGCTACAATGAGCAGTTCTTC	CASSYSGGGYNEQFF
TRBV5-4	TRBJ2-5	-	13	TGTGCCAGCAGCTTTCCAGGGGTCAAGACCCAGTACTTC	CASSFPGVKTQYF
TRBV11-2	TRBJ1-6	-	13	TGTGCCAGCAGCCGTCACAGGGATTCACCCCTCCACTTT	CASSRHRDSPLHF
TRBV6-1	TRBJ1-1	-	14	TGTGCCAGCAGCCAATCAGAGGAGCAGGGTGAAGCTTTCTTT	CASSQSEEQGEAFF
TRBV27	TRBJ2-7	-	14	TGTGCCAGCAGTCCCGGAGGCTATGCCTACGAGCAGTACTTC	CASSPGGYAYEQYF
TRBV4-1	TRBJ1-4	-	14	TGCGCCAGCAGCCAAGAACAGTTTAATGAAAAACTGTTTTTT	CASSQEQFNEKLFF
TRBV27	TRBJ2-7	TRBD1	15	TGTGCCAGCAGTCGCACGGGACAGAGTACCTACGAGCAGTACTTC	CASSRTGQSTYEQYF
TRBV5-1	TRBJ1-2	TRBD1	12	TGCGCCAGCAGCTTGGGTGGGACAGCTCCCACCTTC	CASSLGGTAPTF
TRBV6-5	TRBJ2-1	-	11	TGTGCCAGCAGGATACTTAATGAGCAGTTCTTC	CASRILNEQFF